This TCR beta chain was observed in a study of CD8 T cell repertoires and HIV-1 epitope variants. Study information: Twenty-five autologous and known Gag and Nef epitope variant peptides each stimulated T cells separately. Control wells had CMV/EBV/flu peptides, negative Ebola AY9, or no peptide. An uncultured baseline aliquot held 1M T cells. Enriched T cells were co-cultured with equal numbers of autologous T cell-negative antigen-presenting cells.

This clone was recorded once. The assay was immunoSEQ multiplex PCR, and TCRdb's table has in-frame clones only and misses some. Among roughly 100,000 clones listed, roughly 77% were seen once. The germline gives CDR1 MDHEN, CDR2 SYDVKM. The V end lost 4 bases, the J end lost 4 bases, and 5 bases lay between the germline ends. The CDR3 has 13 amino acids. This TCR was sampled from a male donor with HIV. The V gene is TRBV28, the J gene TRBJ1-6; D uncertain. Sequencing was done on a sample of uncultured baseline CD8+ T cells from peripheral blood mononuclear cells (PBMCs). The CDR3 sequence: CASSWDYNSPLHF. The CDR3 region has the DNA TGTGCCAGCAGTTGGGATTATAATTCACCCCTCCACTTT.